This TCR beta chain was sequenced in a study of T-cell reconstitution after alpha-beta-depleted transplantation in children. For this clonotype: Antigen specificity is unknown.

Trimming at V came to 3 bases and at J to 2 bases, leaving 5 bases not matched to a gene. The CDR3 extends over 16 amino acids. The authors prepared the TCRbeta library with unique molecular identifiers. TCRdb used MiXCR to reprocess the PCR reads, holding one entry per CDR3 protein. This table holds about 440,000 distinct CDR3 sequences, roughly 44% found once. The study, taken as a whole, reports: Once a year had passed after transplant, T-cell counts and diversity came mostly from newly produced T cells. About two months after transplant, alpha-beta T cells reportedly came from several hundred expanded graft clones.

The source material was PBMCs, sampled before TCRalphabeta/CD19-depleted stem cell transplant. The chain recombines TRBV12-3 or TRBV12-4 with TRBJ2-5, with 11 bases lining up with TRBD2. The receptor comes from a girl aged 2-10 years with aplastic anemia, due to receive a stem cell transplant. The CDR3 DNA is TGTGCCAGCAGTTTGAGGCTAGCGGGGGGACAAGAGACCCAGTACTTC. Residues: CASSLRLAGGQETQYF.